This TCR beta chain was sequenced during a study of CD8+CD57+ T cells in acquired aplastic anemia. Looking at the study overall: Healthy donor CD4+ samples were sequenced to a depth that averaged approximately 9.9 million reads.

Template material for TCR beta VDJ and CDR3 profiling consisted of genomic DNA. TCRdb passed the reads through MiXCR, listing each CDR3 protein once. The top ten hold 1% to 1.3% of the sample, which has about 220,000 distinct CDR3 sequences, 30% to 40% seen once. This CDR3 is built from 12 residues. Between the trimmed V and J ends, which lost 7 bases and 5 bases, there was a span of 9 bases. Germline V gene lookup returns CDR1 SQVTM and CDR2 ANQGSEA. This receptor was identified in a human donor in good health, serving as a control. This chain joins TRBV29-1 and TRBJ1-6, with a tentative D call TRBD1 (5 bases). What was sequenced was sorted CD4+, CD8+, or CD8+CD57+ T cells (not recorded which) from PBMCs. The CDR3 is CSAGTDNSPLHF. In DNA form, the CDR3 reads TGCAGCGCCGGGACGGATAATTCACCCCTCCACTTT.